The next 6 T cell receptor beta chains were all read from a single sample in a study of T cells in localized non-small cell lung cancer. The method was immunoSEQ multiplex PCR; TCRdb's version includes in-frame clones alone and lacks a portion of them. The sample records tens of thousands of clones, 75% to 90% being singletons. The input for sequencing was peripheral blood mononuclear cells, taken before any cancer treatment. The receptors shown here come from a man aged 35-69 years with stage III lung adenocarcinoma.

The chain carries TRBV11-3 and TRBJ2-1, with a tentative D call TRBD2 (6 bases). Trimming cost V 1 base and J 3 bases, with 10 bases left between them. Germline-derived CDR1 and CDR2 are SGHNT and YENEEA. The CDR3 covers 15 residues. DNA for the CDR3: TGTGCCAGCAGCTTAGCCGGGACTGACTACAATGAGCAGTTCTTC. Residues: CASSLAGTDYNEQFF.

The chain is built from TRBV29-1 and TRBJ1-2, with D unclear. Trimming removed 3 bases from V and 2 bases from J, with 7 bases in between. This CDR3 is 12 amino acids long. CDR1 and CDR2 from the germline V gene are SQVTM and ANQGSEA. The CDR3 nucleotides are TGCAGCGTTGATCGGCAGAACTATGGCTACACCTTC. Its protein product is CSVDRQNYGYTF. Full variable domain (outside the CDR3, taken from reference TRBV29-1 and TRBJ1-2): SAVISQKPSRDICQRGTSLTIQCQVDSQVTMMFWYRQQPGQSLTLIATANQGSEATYESGFVIDKFPISRPNLTFSTLTVSNMSPEDSSIYLCSVDRQNYGYTFGSGTRLTVV.

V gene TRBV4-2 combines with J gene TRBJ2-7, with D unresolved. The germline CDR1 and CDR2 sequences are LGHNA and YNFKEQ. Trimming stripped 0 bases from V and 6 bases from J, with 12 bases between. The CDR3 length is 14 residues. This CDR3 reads CASSQDRMGGEQYF. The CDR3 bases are TGTGCCAGCAGCCAAGATCGCATGGGTGGCGAGCAGTACTTC.

CDR3 DNA: TGTGCCACCAGCGCCGACAGGGGGCGGAACATTCAGTACTTC. The encoded protein is CATSADRGRNIQYF. The rearrangement joins TRBV15 to TRBJ2-4, with TRBD1 identical over 10 bases. J lost 7 bases, V lost 5 bases, and 5 bases had no gene match. CDR3 length: 14 residues. CDR1 is LNHNV and CDR2 is YYDKDF in the germline V gene (reference sequence).

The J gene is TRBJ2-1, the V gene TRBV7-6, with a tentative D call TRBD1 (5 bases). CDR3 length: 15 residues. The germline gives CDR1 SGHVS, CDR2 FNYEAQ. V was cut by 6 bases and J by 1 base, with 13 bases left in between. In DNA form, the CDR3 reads TGTGCCAGCAGTCAGGTGGCAGGGTCCTACAATGAGCAGTTCTTC. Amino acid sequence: CASSQVAGSYNEQFF.

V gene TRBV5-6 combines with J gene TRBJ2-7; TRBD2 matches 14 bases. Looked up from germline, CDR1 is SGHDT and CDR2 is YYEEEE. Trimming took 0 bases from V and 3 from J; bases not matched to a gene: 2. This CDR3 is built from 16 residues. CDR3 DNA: TGTGCCAGCAGCTTGGGACTAGCGGGAGGGGGCTACGAGCAGTACTTC. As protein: CASSLGLAGGGYEQYF.